These 24 T cell receptor beta chains came from one sample sequenced in a study of monozygotic twins with inflammatory bowel disease. TCRdb re-called the 5' RACE reads; every CDR3 protein appears as one record, without DNA. This listing includes around 370,000 distinct CDR3 sequences. Sequencing used blood. Source of these receptors: a human donor with ulcerative colitis or Crohn's disease, or a healthy co-twin of an affected twin (not recorded which).

The rearrangement links TRBV7-2 to TRBJ2-3; as DNA is missing, the TRBD1 call by TCRdb cannot be tested. CDR1 is SGHTA and CDR2 is FQGNSA in the germline V gene. CDR3 length: 15 amino acids. The CDR3 reads CASSPDRISTDTQYF.

The chain couples TRBV5-1 to TRBJ2-3; TCRdb's D gene call, TRBD1, goes unchecked for lack of DNA. The germline V gene has CDR1 SGHRS and CDR2 YFSETQ. CDR3 length: 15 amino acids. CDR3 amino acids: CASSPGRSGTDTQYF.

This chain connects TRBV18 to TRBJ2-2; TCRdb selects TRBD1, and the lack of DNA leaves this call unchecked. CDR3 size: 14 residues. Germline lookup yields CDR1 KGHSH and CDR2 LQKENI. The CDR3 spells CASSPGHVTGELFF.

The V and J genes are TRBV3-1 and TRBJ1-1. CDR1 is LGHDT, CDR2 YNNKEL, per germline (reference sequence). The CDR3 spans 14 residues. The CDR3 reads CASSQEWRNTEAFF.

The chain's CDR3 is CAWKGAGNEQFF. The rearrangement uses TRBV30 and TRBJ2-1; TCRdb calls TRBD1, which cannot be checked without DNA. Germline assignment: CDR1 GTSNPN and CDR2 SVGIG (reference sequence). This CDR3 region has 12 residues.

The rearrangement links TRBV7-2 to TRBJ1-2; lacking DNA, the TRBD1 call made by TCRdb goes unchecked. This CDR3 is built from 14 residues. Germline CDR1 SGHTA, CDR2 FQGNSA. The CDR3: CASSRTGENYGYTF.

The gene calls are TRBV6-2 or TRBV6-3 and TRBJ2-3. Germline values: CDR1 MNHEY, CDR2 SVGEGT. The CDR3 runs to 17 residues. CDR3: CASSYSDKEGNTDTQYF.

The chain recombines TRBV5-1 with TRBJ2-5. The V gene's germline CDR1 is SGHRS and CDR2 YFSETQ. This CDR3 spans 15 amino acids. The CDR3 here is CASSLGTESQETQYF. The full variable domain, completed using reference TRBV5-1 and TRBJ2-5, is KAGVTQTPRYLIKTRGQQVTLSCSPISGHRSVSWYQQTPGQGLQFLFEYFSETQRNKGNFPGRFSGRQFSNSRSEMNVSTLELGDSALYLCASSLGTESQETQYFGPGTRLLVL.

The chain carries TRBV4-2 and TRBJ1-5; TCRdb designates TRBD1, a call that cannot be tested without DNA. The germline V gene encodes CDR1 LGHNA and CDR2 YNFKEQ. This CDR3 is built from 14 residues. The CDR3 here is CASSQSLSYQPQHF.

The V gene is TRBV9, the J gene TRBJ2-3; TCRdb reports TRBD2, a call that lacks DNA to check it against. Germline V CDR1 and CDR2: SGDLS, YYNGEE. The CDR3 has 14 amino acids. The CDR3 sequence is CASSPEGSPDTQYF.

This chain links TRBV28 with TRBJ2-1; the TRBD1 assignment by TCRdb is unverifiable without DNA. The CDR3 is made up of 15 amino acids. Germline-derived CDR1 and CDR2 are MDHEN and SYDVKM. CDR3 in amino acids: CASSLAPIDSNEQFF.

The gene calls are TRBV20-1 and TRBJ1-1; TCRdb's D gene call, TRBD1, goes unchecked for lack of DNA. The CDR3 has 13 residues. CDR1 and CDR2 from the germline V gene are DFQATT and SNEGSKA (reference sequence). This CDR3 reads CSARDRGTTEAFF.

The chain combines TRBV4-1 with TRBJ2-3; the D call of TRBD1 rests on TCRdb alone, since no DNA is present to check it. CDR1 and CDR2 (germline): MGHRA, YSYEKL. CDR3 size: 19 residues. CDR3 amino acids: CASSQEPPLAGGGTDTQYF.

This sequence joins TRBV5-4 and TRBJ2-7; TCRdb outputs TRBD1, but without DNA this stays unchecked. The germline gives CDR1 SGHNT, CDR2 YYREEE (reference sequence). There are 15 residues in the CDR3. CDR3 residues: CACSLGDRGSYEQYF.

V usage is TRBV3-1 and J usage is TRBJ2-7; TCRdb's D call of TRBD2 is untestable without DNA. The CDR3 is 20 residues long. Germline V gene lookup returns CDR1 LGHDT and CDR2 YNNKEL (reference sequence). CDR3 sequence reads: CASSPAGMGAGGPSSYEQYF.

The chain has TRBV7-9 and TRBJ2-2; TCRdb gives TRBD1 as the D gene, but with no DNA this cannot be confirmed. In germline, CDR1 is SEHNR, CDR2 FQNEAQ (reference sequence). This CDR3 is 16 amino acids long. The CDR3 protein is CASSWGRGRGTGELFF.

The chain joins TRBV7-3 to TRBJ2-7; the TCRdb call, TRBD1, lacks DNA for checking. CDR3 length: 13 residues. Germline-derived CDR1 and CDR2 are SGHTA and FQGTGA. CDR3 protein: CASSPGGLYEQYF.

The V call is TRBV5-5, the J call TRBJ2-7. CDR1 and CDR2 from the germline V gene are SGHKS and YYEKEE (reference sequence). The CDR3 loop spans 13 amino acids. CDR3 protein: CASSSDIRYEQYF.

The chain uses TRBV20-1 and TRBJ2-5; checking the TCRdb D call of TRBD2 is not possible without DNA. CDR1 is DFQATT, CDR2 SNEGSKA, per germline (reference sequence). CDR3 length equals 13 residues. The chain's CDR3 is CSAPGLDQETQYF.

The chain has TRBV30 and TRBJ2-1; absent DNA, TCRdb's TRBD1 call cannot be checked. The CDR3 sequence is 14 residues long. Germline CDR1 is GTSNPN and CDR2 is SVGIG (reference sequence). The CDR3 protein is CAWCFGLSRAEQFF.

The chain recombines TRBV11-2 with TRBJ2-3; TCRdb indicates TRBD1, and absent DNA this call remains unverified. This CDR3 contains 14 residues. Germline CDR1 and CDR2: SGHAT and FQNNGV. The CDR3 sequence: CASSWGRNSDTQYF.

The J gene is TRBJ1-6, the V gene TRBV4-3; no DNA is available, so the TRBD1 call from TCRdb remains unchecked. CDR1 and CDR2 from the germline V gene are LGHNA and YSLEER. This CDR3 has 19 residues. CDR3 sequence reads: CASSQAVFKTGGDNSPLHF.

The chain carries TRBV7-6 and TRBJ1-5; TCRdb gives TRBD1 as the D gene, but with no DNA this cannot be confirmed. Germline V CDR1 and CDR2: SGHVS, FNYEAQ. CDR3 length: 18 amino acids. The CDR3 sequence is CASSLEVGTAYSNQPQHF. Drawing the rest from reference TRBV7-6 and TRBJ1-5, the complete variable domain is GAGVSQSPRYKVTKRGQDVALRCDPISGHVSLYWYRQALGQGPEFLTYFNYEAQQDKSGLPNDRFSAERPEGSISTLTIQRTEQRDSAMYRCASSLEVGTAYSNQPQHFGDGTRLSIL.

CDR3 region: CAWKWELANTGELFF. J is TRBJ2-2 and V is TRBV30. The germline gives CDR1 GTSNPN, CDR2 SVGIG (reference sequence). CDR3 length: 15 amino acids.